This T cell receptor (beta chain) comes out of a study of regulatory T cells in long-lasting Graves disease. Study observations and caveats: Since the sample size was small, accuracy may have been reduced. Fewer public clonotypes were shared by new patients (966) than by persistent patients (2,741). Persistent-disease Graves' patients showed less TCR diversity than new cases.

CDR1 is MDHEN and CDR2 is SYDVKM in the germline V gene. Trimming took off 8 bases at V and 0 bases at J, with 20 bases between the two ends. CDR3 length: 16 amino acids. Library construction for TCR beta used iRepertoire HTBI primers and Arm-PCR of CDR3 regions. Each CDR3 protein gets one entry after TCRdb re-called the multiplex PCR reads with MiXCR. The sample consists of around 510,000 distinct CDR3 sequences, roughly 20% of them appearing once. This clonotype appeared a single time. What it binds is unknown. This may come from a read error, since a much larger clone is one base off. The time point denotes: persistent/refractory GD, antithyroid drugs over 5 years with positive TRAb. Making the TCR library involved RNA that had been extracted from PBMCs.

This chain joins TRBV28 and TRBJ2-7; D is possibly TRBD1 or TRBD2 (5 bases each). The sample in question was peripheral blood mononuclear cells (PBMCs), obtained when the disease was refractory, from a patient treated with antithyroid drugs. This receptor was obtained from a female donor with Graves disease. CDR3 loop: CASPGPRDPFSYEQYF. For the CDR3, the DNA is TGTGCCAGCCCAGGGCCGAGGGACCCCTTCTCCTACGAGCAGTACTTC.